Here is one TCR beta chain with its context. Its antigen is not identified. CDR3 and TCR beta VDJ profiling relied on a genomic DNA template. TCRdb passed the reads through MiXCR, listing each CDR3 protein once. This table has under 350,000 distinct CDR3 sequences, approximately 60% appearing once. The CDR3 loop spans 16 amino acids. V was pared by 6 bases and J by 4 bases, with 7 bases of the junction left unmatched. Germline V gene sequence: CDR1 LGHDT, CDR2 YNNKEL (reference sequence). Patients chosen for sequencing had CD8+CD57+ cells that had expanded, as shown by flow cytometry. The data derive from a study of CD8+CD57+ T cells in acquired aplastic anemia. The wider study: The sorted CD4+ and CD8+ cells yielded an average roughly 3 ug of DNA. General study findings and limits: It was found that twenty-nine CD8+ CDR3 sequences were shared between patients and controls.

The receptor's source is a human donor with aplastic anemia. The V and J genes are TRBV3-1 and TRBJ2-1; 12 positions match TRBD2. Sample: sorted CD4+, CD8+, or CD8+CD57+ T cells (not recorded which) from PBMCs. CDR3 residues: CASRGRTSGEYNEQFF. For the CDR3, the DNA is TGTGCCAGCAGAGGGAGGACTAGCGGGGAATACAATGAGCAGTTCTTC.